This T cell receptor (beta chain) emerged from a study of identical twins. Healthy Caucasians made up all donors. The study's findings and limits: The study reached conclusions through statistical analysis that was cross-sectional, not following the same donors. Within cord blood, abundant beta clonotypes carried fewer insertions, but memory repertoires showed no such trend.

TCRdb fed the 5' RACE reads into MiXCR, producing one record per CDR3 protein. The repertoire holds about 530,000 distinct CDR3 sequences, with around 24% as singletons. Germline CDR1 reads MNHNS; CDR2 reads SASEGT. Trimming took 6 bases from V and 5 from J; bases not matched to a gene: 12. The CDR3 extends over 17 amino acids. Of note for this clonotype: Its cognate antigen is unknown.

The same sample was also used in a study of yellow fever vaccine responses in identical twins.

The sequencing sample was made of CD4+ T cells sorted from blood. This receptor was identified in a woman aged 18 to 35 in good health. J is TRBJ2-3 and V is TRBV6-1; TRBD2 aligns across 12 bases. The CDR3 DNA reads TGTGCCAGCAGGGGGACTAGCGGGCGGGAAAGGTTAGATACGCAGTATTTT. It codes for CASRGTSGRERLDTQYF.